A single sample is the source of the 7 T cell receptor beta chains below, sequenced in a study of blood T cell repertoires in COVID-19. Using immunoSEQ multiplex PCR, the repertoire was profiled, and TCRdb retains in-frame clones only, with some absent. Of 300,000 to 400,000 clones in the sample, 80% to 90% were seen once. Source material: PBMCs or T cells enriched from blood (not recorded which). These receptors all come from a man aged 18 to 30 who had recovered from COVID-19.

This clone was found once. This sequence joins TRBV4-3 and TRBJ2-1, with 11 nucleotides matching TRBD2. V was pared by 3 bases and J by 5 bases, with 6 bases of the junction left unmatched. Per the germline V gene, CDR1 is LGHNA and CDR2 is YSLEER. The CDR3 contains 16 residues. The CDR3 DNA reads as TGCGCCAGCAGCCAGGGGACTAGCGGATTAGACAATGAGCAGTTCTTC. Protein product: CASSQGTSGLDNEQFF.

The chain recombines TRBV3-1 (or the pseudogene TRBV3-2) with TRBJ1-1; TRBD1 is a possible D gene (6 bases). This CDR3 has 13 residues. Looked up from germline, CDR1 is LGHDT and CDR2 is YNNKEL (reference sequence). V lost 4 bases, J lost 6 bases, and 12 bases lay in between. The CDR3 sequence is CASSRDRIAEAFF. CDR3 sequence (DNA): TGTGCCAGCAGCCGCGACAGGATCGCTGAAGCTTTCTTT.

The chain has TRBV28 and TRBJ1-5; no firm D call. There are 12 residues in the CDR3. The germline gives CDR1 MDHEN, CDR2 SYDVKM. Between the trimmed V and J ends, which lost 3 bases and 4 bases, there was a span of 4 bases. The CDR3 region has the DNA TGTGCCAGCAGTTTCCCAAATCAGCCCCAGCATTTT. Translated, it gives CASSFPNQPQHF.

This chain joins TRBV7-9 and TRBJ1-1; D may be TRBD1 (6 bases). Germline CDR1 is SEHNR and CDR2 is FQNEAQ (reference sequence). This CDR3 spans 13 amino acids. Trimming pared 1 base from V and 7 bases from J, leaving 10 bases between. The CDR3 DNA reads TGTGCCAGCAGCTTAGTTGGGGGCGGTGAAGCTTTCTTT. As protein: CASSLVGGGEAFF.

The V call is TRBV24-1, the J call TRBJ2-1; TRBD1 might be the D (6 bases). The CDR3 runs 14 residues. Trimming shortened V by 4 bases and J by 4 bases, and 10 bases separated the two germline ends. Germline V gene sequence: CDR1 KGHDR, CDR2 SFDVKD. This chain's CDR3 is CATSDPDRYNEQFF. The CDR3 DNA follows: TGTGCCACCAGTGACCCCGACAGGTACAATGAGCAGTTCTTC.

The CDR3, as DNA: TGTGCCAGCAGCCTTCTTAGGGGGGGAGCCTACAATGAGCAGTTCTTC. Translated, it gives CASSLLRGGAYNEQFF. The chain is built from TRBV4-2 and TRBJ2-1; D is perhaps TRBD2 (7 bases). Germline CDR1 reads LGHNA; CDR2 reads YNFKEQ. V lost 4 bases, J lost 2 bases, and 15 bases lay in between. This CDR3 comprises 16 residues.

The rearrangement uses TRBV14 and TRBJ1-6; D gene uncertain. From germline, CDR1 is SGHDN and CDR2 FVKESK. This CDR3 has 13 residues. V dropped 6 bases and J dropped 6 bases, with 9 bases sitting between them. The chain's CDR3 is CASSLMANSPLHF. The CDR3 region has the DNA TGTGCCAGCAGTCTTATGGCTAATTCACCCCTCCACTTT. The variable domain in full, completed from reference TRBV14 and TRBJ1-6, reads EAGVTQFPSHSVIEKGQTVTLRCDPISGHDNLYWYRRVMGKEIKFLLHFVKESKQDESGMPNNRFLAERTGGTYSTLKVQPAELEDSGVYFCASSLMANSPLHFGNGTRLTVT.